The 7 T cell receptor beta chains listed next were all sequenced from one sample in a study of cytomegalovirus exposure and HLA in healthy donors. Primers for the PCR totalled 60 Vbeta and 13 Jbeta. Only in-frame clones appear in the TCRdb table, and some are missing; sequencing was by immunoSEQ multiplex PCR. The top ten hold under 4.5% of the sample, which has about 98,000 clones, around 86% seen once. Sequenced: PBMCs. All receptors derive from a female donor in good health and CMV-seropositive.

V is TRBV11-2 and J is TRBJ1-4; weak D call: TRBD1 (5 bases). Germline values: CDR1 SGHAT, CDR2 FQNNGV. The length of the CDR3 is 17 residues. Trimming left V 1 base short and J 0 bases short, with 12 bases between. CDR3 bases: TGTGCCAGCAGCTTAGGGGGACTTAGGGCAACTAATGAAAAACTGTTTTTT. Its protein product is CASSLGGLRATNEKLFF.

Regarding this clone: The CDR3 end shows no conserved phenylalanine or tryptophan, and so a read error is likely. The rearrangement joins TRBV9 to TRBJ2-7; a weak D match, TRBD1 (5 bases). Germline-derived CDR1 and CDR2 are SGDLS and YYNGEE. V lost 1 base and J lost 2, with 10 bases in between. The CDR3 is made up of 14 amino acids. The CDR3 is CASSVTGRPYEQYL. DNA for the CDR3: TGTGCCAGCAGCGTAACAGGCCGACCCTACGAGCAGTACCTC.

The table lists this clone with a few counts. The chain has TRBV4-1 and TRBJ2-3, with 13 bases identical to TRBD2. Germline assignment: CDR1 MGHRA and CDR2 YSYEKL. V trimming: 3 bases; J trimming: 2 bases; junction bases outside the gene matches: 14. The CDR3 contains 20 residues. The CDR3 sequence is CASSHPGLAGLIRNTDTQYF. The CDR3 bases are TGCGCCAGCAGCCACCCGGGACTAGCGGGGCTAATACGGAACACAGATACGCAGTATTTT.

This clone has only one observation. V usage is TRBV28 and J usage is TRBJ2-6; 8 bases are a match to TRBD1. This CDR3 region has 18 residues. V shed 5 bases, J shed 0 bases, and the junction held 9 bases outside the gene matches. Looked up from germline, CDR1 is MDHEN and CDR2 is SYDVKM. The CDR3 DNA is TGTGCCAGCAGTCTTTGGCAGGGGGCACCCTCTGGGGCCAACGTCCTGACTTTC. It yields the protein CASSLWQGAPSGANVLTF.

The chain has TRBV7-8 and TRBJ1-1; D not resolved. Deletions cut 1 base from V and 6 bases from J, with 9 bases between. This CDR3 contains 13 residues. CDR1 SGHVS and CDR2 FQNEAQ come from the germline V gene. CDR3: CASSLVVSPEAFF. Written as DNA, the CDR3 is TGTGCCAGCAGCTTAGTTGTCAGTCCTGAAGCTTTCTTT.

This rearrangement joins TRBV13 to TRBJ2-7; 7 nucleotides line up with TRBD1. J lost 3 bases, V lost 3 bases, and 5 bases had no gene match. There are 14 residues in the CDR3. CDR1 is PRHDT and CDR2 is FYEKMQ in the germline V gene (reference sequence). The DNA of the CDR3 is TGTGCCAGCAGCTTCGGGACAGAGGACTACGAGCAGTACTTC. Translating gives CASSFGTEDYEQYF.

With regard to this clone: Mismatch with germline at one junction end may stem from a read error. This chain joins TRBV7-9 and TRBJ1-2; D uncertain. The germline V gene encodes CDR1 SEHNR and CDR2 FQNEAQ (reference sequence). This CDR3 is 12 amino acids long. CDR3 protein: CSSSLDGYGYTF. CDR3 bases: TGTTCCAGCAGCTTAGACGGCTATGGCTACACCTTC.